This TCR beta chain was identified during a study of identical twins (dated by TCRdb to the mid-2010s). About the full investigation: To test whether fetal clonotypes persist, this study deep-sequenced TCR alpha and beta repertoires from monozygotic twins, from unrelated adults of various ages, and from cord blood. Replicate twin experiments were performed at different times using different library preparation protocols to rule out contamination.

Preparation of the library involved 5' RACE. This sample was sequenced with an Illumina HiSeq 2000. A universal primer binding site was introduced by template switching, and a unique molecular identifier was present in the final cDNA, enabling accurate counting of TCR cDNA molecules. First-strand cDNA for TCR alpha and beta chains was synthesized from specific primers in the conserved constant-segment region. To control for contamination, each cDNA library was double barcoded with a SMART-Mk sample barcode plus Illumina barcodes. TruSeq adapter sequences and Illumina sample barcodes were added in two successive PCR steps. Sequencing of the TCR alpha and beta cDNA libraries was done on the Illumina HiSeq platform using custom primers. Per the source publication's procedure: MiGEC processed the raw reads to extract unique molecular identifiers, while MiXCR was used to determine the CDR3 positions. Recombination models were inferred per individual with the repgenHMM and IGoR tools using an EM algorithm. Shared clonotype analysis was performed with the tcR package in R, normalizing sharing by the product of cloneset sizes. To study raw recombination without the effects of thymic and clonal selection, out-of-frame nonproductive sequences were analyzed. Using fastp trimming at Q25 and MiXCR clonotype assembly, TCRdb reanalyzed the public sequencing data and kept in-frame beta chains. Each entry is one CDR3 protein sequence, shown with its most common DNA and genes. The V and J calls follow TCRdb's processing rather than the paper's. The sample records 200,000 to 250,000 distinct CDR3 sequences, 6.5% to 8.5% of which are singletons. The top ten clonotypes cover less than 2% of the sample.

Every donor in the study was a healthy Caucasian. The twin cohort consisted of three pairs of female monozygotic twins, all aged about 18 to 29 years. Using Miltenyi CD45RO+ enrichment and human naive T-cell isolation kits, memory (CD45RO+) and naive T cells were isolated from PBMC. At least ten counts were recorded for this clonotype. Its recognized antigen is unknown. No clone much larger than this one lies a single base away; base qualities are absent. The full study reports these points: Fewer insertions were carried by abundant cord blood beta clonotypes, a similar but weaker trend appeared in young adult naive repertoires, and no such trend appeared in memory repertoires. Invariant T cells such as MAIT and iNKT could partly confound zero-insertion analyses, although diverse VJ usage argued against such confounding for most clonotypes. Because the same donors could not be followed over many years, the conclusions depended on cross-sectional statistical analysis. In monozygotic twins, recombination models systematically underestimated out-of-frame TCR alpha sharing, but the models matched the sharing seen between unrelated individuals. Compared with coincidental sharing between unrelated individuals, an excess of low generation-probability sequences was observed among out-of-frame TCR alpha sequences shared between twins. Excess twin sharing in beta out-of-frame sequences was weaker because fewer shared sequences lowered the signal-to-noise ratio.

The CDR3 runs 14 residues from the cysteine to the phenylalanine. Only the CDR3 DNA stays, 42 bases, in frame from base 1. V drops 6 bases and J drops 3 bases, leaving 14 bases in between. CDR1 and CDR2, per the germline V gene (reference sequence), are LGHDT and YNNKEL. This sample was shared with a second study, whose subject was yellow fever vaccine responses in identical twins. The second paper states: The authors reported that the T cell response to vaccination in identical twins appeared partly convergent and partly personalized. In identical twins, the study followed T cell clones that responded to the vaccine with precision.

The sequence came from a woman between 18 and 29 years old in good health. The V and J segments used are TRBV3-1 and TRBJ1-2; TRBD1 is perhaps the D gene, given 6 matching bases. Sequencing was done on a sample of memory (CD45RO+) T cells sorted from blood. This sample's cell subset or site label indicates: CD45RO+ enriched T cells. The DNA is as follows: TGTGCCAGCAGTCCCCTCGGGGGCGACTATGGCTACACCTTC. Its amino acids are CASSPLGGDYGYTF. With the portions outside the CDR3 filled from the reference TRBV3-1 and TRBJ1-2 genes, the complete variable region becomes DTAVSQTPKYLVTQMGNDKSIKCEQNLGHDTMYWYKQDSKKFLKIMFSYNNKELIINETVPNRFSPKSPDKAHLNLHINSLELGDSAVYFCASSPLGGDYGYTFGSGTRLTVV.